What follows are 3 T cell receptor beta chains derived from one specimen sequenced in a study of T cells in Graves' hyperthyroidism and ophthalmopathy. Researchers took RNA transcripts and amplified the TCR beta CDR3 regions from them. First-round RT-PCR with HTBI primers amplified the TCR CDR3 region. TCRdb re-analysed the multiplex PCR reads in MiXCR, keeping a single row per CDR3 protein. The table includes 600,000 or so distinct CDR3 sequences, 11% to 15% detected once. The sample consisted of blood. These receptor sequences come from a woman younger than 35 with Graves' ophthalmopathy.

This clonotype was counted a few times. V gene TRBV19 combines with J gene TRBJ1-1; TRBD1 matches at 7 bases. Germline CDR1 and CDR2: LNHDA and SQIVND (reference sequence). V shed 5 bases, J shed 2 bases, and the junction held 17 bases outside the gene matches. The CDR3 has 18 residues. CDR3 nucleotide sequence: TGTGCCAGTAGTGACCTCCTGCGGCCAGGGGGTGCTAACACTGAAGCTTTCTTT. It is translated as CASSDLLRPGGANTEAFF.

This clonotype was detected ten times or more. The gene calls are TRBV12-3 or TRBV12-4 and TRBJ1-5, with D uncertain. The CDR3 is 13 residues long. Trimming left V 5 bases short and J 11 bases short, with 16 bases between. The CDR3: CASSPSGGTTQHF. CDR3 DNA sequence: TGTGCCAGCAGTCCAAGTGGCGGTACGACCCAGCATTTT.

This clonotype was counted between two and nine times. This sequence joins TRBV3-1 and TRBJ2-1, with 9 bases that match TRBD2. V shed 0 bases and J 8 bases; nucleotides not matched to a gene: 14. Germline CDR1 LGHDT, CDR2 YNNKEL (reference sequence). The CDR3 is made up of 18 amino acids. CDR3 nucleotides: TGTGCCAGCAGCCAAGACGAATTTAGCGGGAGTTCCAGCGATGAGCAGTTCTTC. It translates to CASSQDEFSGSSSDEQFF.